This T cell receptor beta chain comes out of a study of identical twins. The junction had 11 bases not matched to a gene; V was cut back by 2 bases and J by 7 bases. The CDR3 is 17 residues long. Germline CDR1 and CDR2: MDHEN and SYDVKM. Donors were all healthy Caucasians. TCRdb re-called the 5' RACE reads through MiXCR, storing one row per CDR3 protein. This sample yields 200,000 to 250,000 distinct CDR3 sequences, of which 10% to 15% are seen a single time; roughly 3.7% belongs to the top ten. This sample also belongs to another study, concerning yellow fever vaccine responses in identical twins.

The TCR sequence derives from a woman aged 18-29 years in good health. Specimen: memory (CD45RO+) T cells sorted from blood. V is TRBV28 and J is TRBJ2-3, with 11 bases that match TRBD2. The CDR3 region has the DNA TGTGCCAGCAGTTTACTTAGTGCTAGCGGGGGGTCATATACGCAGTATTTT. It encodes CASSLLSASGGSYTQYF. Based on the CDR3 plus reference TRBV28 and TRBJ2-3, the full variable domain is DVKVTQSSRYLVKRTGEKVFLECVQDMDHENMFWYRQDPGLGLRLIYFSYDVKMKEKGDIPEGYSVSREKKERFSLILESASTNQTSMYLCASSLLSASGGSYTQYFGPGTRLTVL.